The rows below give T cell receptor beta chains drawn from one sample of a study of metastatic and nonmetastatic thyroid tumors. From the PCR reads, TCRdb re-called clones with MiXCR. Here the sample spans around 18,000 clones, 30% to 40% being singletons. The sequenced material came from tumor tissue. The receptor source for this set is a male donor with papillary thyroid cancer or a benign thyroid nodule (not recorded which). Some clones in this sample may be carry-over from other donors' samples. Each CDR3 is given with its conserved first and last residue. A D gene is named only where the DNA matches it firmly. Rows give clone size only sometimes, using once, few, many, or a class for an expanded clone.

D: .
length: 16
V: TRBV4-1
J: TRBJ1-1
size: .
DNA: TGCGCCAGCAGCCAAGATCAGAGGCAGCGATACACTGAAGCTTTCTTT
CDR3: CASSQDQRQRYTEAFF

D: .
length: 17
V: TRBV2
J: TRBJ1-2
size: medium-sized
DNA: TGTGCCAGCCGTCAAACCCCAGGGGTGGTAGCTAGCTATGGCTACACCTTC
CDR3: CASRQTPGVVASYGYTF

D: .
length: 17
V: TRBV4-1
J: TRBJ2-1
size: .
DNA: TGCGCCACCAGCCAAGACCCCGGACCCACCTACGCCAATGAGCAGTTCTTC
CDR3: CATSQDPGPTYANEQFF

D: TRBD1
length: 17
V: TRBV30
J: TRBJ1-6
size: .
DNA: TGTGCCTGGATTATCAGGGGGCTAAGGTGGAAAAATTCACCCCTCCACTTT
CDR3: CAWIIRGLRWKNSPLHF

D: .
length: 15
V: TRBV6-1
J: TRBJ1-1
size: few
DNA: TGTGCCAGCAGTGAAAAAGGTGGGGCGAGAACTGAAGCTTTCTTT
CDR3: CASSEKGGARTEAFF

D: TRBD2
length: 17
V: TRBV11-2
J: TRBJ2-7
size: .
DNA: TGTGCCAGCAGCTTCGGGACTAGCGGGAATATCCCCTACGAGCAGTACTTC
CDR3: CASSFGTSGNIPYEQYF

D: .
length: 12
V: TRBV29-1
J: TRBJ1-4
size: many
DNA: TGCAGCGCACAGGGTGATGGTGAAAAACTGTTTTTT
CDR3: CSAQGDGEKLFF

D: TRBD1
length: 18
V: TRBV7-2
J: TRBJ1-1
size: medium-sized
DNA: TGTGCCAGCAGCTTTGGGAACAGGGGCACCCTCCGGGCCACTGAAGCTTTCTTT
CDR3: CASSFGNRGTLRATEAFF

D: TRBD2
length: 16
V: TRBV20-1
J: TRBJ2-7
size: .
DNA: TGCAGTGCTAGAGCCGATGGACTAGCGGGAGATCGGGAGCAGTACTTC
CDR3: CSARADGLAGDREQYF

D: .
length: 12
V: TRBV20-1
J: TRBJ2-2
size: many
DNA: TGCAGTGCTAGAAGGAAGAACGGGGAGCTGTTTTTT
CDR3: CSARRKNGELFF

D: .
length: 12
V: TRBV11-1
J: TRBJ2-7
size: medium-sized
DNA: TGTGCCAGCGGCAGGGGTGTTTACGAGCAGTACTTC
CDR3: CASGRGVYEQYF

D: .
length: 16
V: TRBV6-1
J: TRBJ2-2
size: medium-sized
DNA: TGTGCCAGCAGTGAAGTGAGGGGCGCTTACACCGGGGAGCTGTTTTTT
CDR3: CASSEVRGAYTGELFF

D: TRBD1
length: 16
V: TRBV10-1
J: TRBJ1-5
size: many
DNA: TGCGCCAGCAGTGGGGACAGGGGATGGGTCGATCAGCCCCAGCATTTT
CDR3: CASSGDRGWVDQPQHF

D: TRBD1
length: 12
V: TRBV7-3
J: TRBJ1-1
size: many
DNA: TGTGCCAGCAGCCCAGGGGGCACTGAAGCTTTCTTT
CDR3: CASSPGGTEAFF

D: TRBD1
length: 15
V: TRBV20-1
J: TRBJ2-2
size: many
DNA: TGCAGTGCTCAACGACAGGGGGCGAACACCGGGGAGCTGTTTTTT
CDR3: CSAQRQGANTGELFF

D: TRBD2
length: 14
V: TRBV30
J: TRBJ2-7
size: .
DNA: TGTGCCTGGAGCCCCGGACTAGCGGGAAACGAGCAGTACTTC
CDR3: CAWSPGLAGNEQYF

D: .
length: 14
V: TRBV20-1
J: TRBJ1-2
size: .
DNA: TGCAGTGCTAGAGATCTGTTAGTGGGGAGAGGCTACACCTTC
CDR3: CSARDLLVGRGYTF

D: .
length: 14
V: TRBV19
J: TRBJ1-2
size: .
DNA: TGTGCCAGTAGTATATTTCCGGGACCCTATGGCTACACCTTC
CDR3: CASSIFPGPYGYTF

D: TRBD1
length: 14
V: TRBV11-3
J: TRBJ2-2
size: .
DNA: TGTGCCAGCAGCATCCGACAGGGGGCCGGGGAGCTGTTTTTT
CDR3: CASSIRQGAGELFF

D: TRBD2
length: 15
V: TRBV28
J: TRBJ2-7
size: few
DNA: TGTGCCAGCAGTTTAGGACTAGCGGGAAAAGGGGAGCAGTACTTC
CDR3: CASSLGLAGKGEQYF

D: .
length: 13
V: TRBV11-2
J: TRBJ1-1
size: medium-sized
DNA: TGTGCCAGCAGCTTTGAGGACAGCACTGAAGCTTTCTTT
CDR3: CASSFEDSTEAFF

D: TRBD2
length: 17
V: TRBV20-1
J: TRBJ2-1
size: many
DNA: TGCAGTGCTAGACATAATATTATAGCGGGAGCGAACAATGAGCAGTTCTTC
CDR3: CSARHNIIAGANNEQFF

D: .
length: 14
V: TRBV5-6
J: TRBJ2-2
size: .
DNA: TGTGCCAGCAGCTTGTGGGAGAACACCGGGGAGCTGTTTTTT
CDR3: CASSLWENTGELFF

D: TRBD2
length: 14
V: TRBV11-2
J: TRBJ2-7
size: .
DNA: TGTGCCAGCAGCTTAGCAGCGGGACTAGGCGAGCAGTACTTC
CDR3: CASSLAAGLGEQYF

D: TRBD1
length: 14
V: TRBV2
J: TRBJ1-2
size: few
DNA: TGTGCCAGCAGTGTAACAGGGGGCGACTATGGCTACACCTTC
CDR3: CASSVTGGDYGYTF

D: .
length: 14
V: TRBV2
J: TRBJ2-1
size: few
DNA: TGTGCCAGCACGAGGGATCCTTCCTACAATGAGCAGTTCTTC
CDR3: CASTRDPSYNEQFF

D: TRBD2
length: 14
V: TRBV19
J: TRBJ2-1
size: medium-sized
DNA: TGTGCCAGTGGGCCTAGCGGGAGTTACAATGAGCAGTTCTTC
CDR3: CASGPSGSYNEQFF

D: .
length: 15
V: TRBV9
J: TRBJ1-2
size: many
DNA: TGTGCCAGCAGCGATCGATCCGGGACGAACTATGGCTACACCTTC
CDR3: CASSDRSGTNYGYTF

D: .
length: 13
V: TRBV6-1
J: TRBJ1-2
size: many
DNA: TGTGCCAGCAGTGAAGTACAGCTTTATGGCTACACCTTC
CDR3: CASSEVQLYGYTF

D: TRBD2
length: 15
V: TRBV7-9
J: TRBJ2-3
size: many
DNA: TGTGCCAGCAGCCCGACTAGCGGGCGAACAGATACGCAGTATTTT
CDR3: CASSPTSGRTDTQYF

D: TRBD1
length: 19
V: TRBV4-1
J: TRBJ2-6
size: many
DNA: TGCGCCAGCAGCCAAGAAGGGGACAGGGTTTTCTCTGGGGCCAACGTCCTGACTTTC
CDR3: CASSQEGDRVFSGANVLTF

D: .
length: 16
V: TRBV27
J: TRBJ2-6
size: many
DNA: TGTGCCAGCAGTTTTACTCTAAGCTCTGGGGCCAACGTCCTGACTTTC
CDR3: CASSFTLSSGANVLTF

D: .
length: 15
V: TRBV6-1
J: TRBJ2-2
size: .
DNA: TGTGCCAGCAGTGAATCAGGGCATGGCACCGGGGTGCTCTTTTTT
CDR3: CASSESGHGTGVLFF

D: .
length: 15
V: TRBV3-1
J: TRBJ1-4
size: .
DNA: TGTGCCAGCTCCCGGCTCGGGAGCATTAATGAAAAACTGTTTTTT
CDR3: CASSRLGSINEKLFF

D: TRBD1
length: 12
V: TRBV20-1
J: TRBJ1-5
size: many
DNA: TGCAGTGCTACAGGGGGTTATCAGCCCCAGCATTTT
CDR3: CSATGGYQPQHF

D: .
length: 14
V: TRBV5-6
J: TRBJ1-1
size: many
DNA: TGTGCCAGCAGCTTGGATCCGGGGTCCACTGAAGCTTTCTTT
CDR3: CASSLDPGSTEAFF

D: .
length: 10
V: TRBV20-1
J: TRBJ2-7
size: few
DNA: TGCAGTGCTGACTCCTACGAGCAGTACTTC
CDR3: CSADSYEQYF

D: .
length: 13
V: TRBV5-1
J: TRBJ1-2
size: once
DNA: TGCGCCAGCAGCGCGGACAACCACTATGGCTACACCTTC
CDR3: CASSADNHYGYTF

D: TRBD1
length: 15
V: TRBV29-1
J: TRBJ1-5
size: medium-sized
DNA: TGCAGCGCTGTGACAGGGCGGGATAGCAATCAGCCCCAGCATTTT
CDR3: CSAVTGRDSNQPQHF

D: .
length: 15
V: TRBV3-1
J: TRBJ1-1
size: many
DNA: TGTGCCAGCAGCCAAGATCAATTAAGGGGCACTGAAGCTTTCTTT
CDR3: CASSQDQLRGTEAFF

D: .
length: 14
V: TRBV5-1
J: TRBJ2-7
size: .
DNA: TGCGCCAGCAGCCCTTGGGGGGAGTTAGGCGAGCAGTACTTC
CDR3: CASSPWGELGEQYF

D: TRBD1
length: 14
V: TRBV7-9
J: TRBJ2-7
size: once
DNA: TGTGCCAGCAGCCCCGACACCACAGGGGGCGAGCAGTACTTC
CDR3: CASSPDTTGGEQYF

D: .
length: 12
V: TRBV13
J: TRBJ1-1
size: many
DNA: TGTGCCAGCAAACAGGAGGAGAGTGAAGCTTTCTTT
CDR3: CASKQEESEAFF

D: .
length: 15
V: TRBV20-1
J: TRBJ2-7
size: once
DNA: TGCAGTGCTAGAGATCGGGGAAATCCAGGGTACGAGCAGTACTTC
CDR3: CSARDRGNPGYEQYF

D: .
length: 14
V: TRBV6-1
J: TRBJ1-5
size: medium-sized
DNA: TGTGCCAGCACGGAGGACGGCAGACGGTCGCCCCAGCATTTT
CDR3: CASTEDGRRSPQHF

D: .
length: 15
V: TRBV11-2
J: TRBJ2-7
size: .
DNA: TGTGCCAGCAGACGATCCACGGGGTTACTCTACGAGCAGTACTTC
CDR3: CASRRSTGLLYEQYF

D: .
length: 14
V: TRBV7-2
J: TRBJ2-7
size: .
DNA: TGTGCCAGCAGCTTAAACAGGGTCACGTACGAGCAGTACTTC
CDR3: CASSLNRVTYEQYF

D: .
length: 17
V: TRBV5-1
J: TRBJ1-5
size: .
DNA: TGCGCCATCTGTCTTACAAACAGGGAGGATTGCAATCAGCCCCAGCATTTT
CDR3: CAICLTNREDCNQPQHF

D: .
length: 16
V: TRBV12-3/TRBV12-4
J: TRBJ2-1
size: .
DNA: TGTGCCAGCAGTTTAGCGCAGACCCCCAGGATCAATGAGCAGTTCTTC
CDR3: CASSLAQTPRINEQFF